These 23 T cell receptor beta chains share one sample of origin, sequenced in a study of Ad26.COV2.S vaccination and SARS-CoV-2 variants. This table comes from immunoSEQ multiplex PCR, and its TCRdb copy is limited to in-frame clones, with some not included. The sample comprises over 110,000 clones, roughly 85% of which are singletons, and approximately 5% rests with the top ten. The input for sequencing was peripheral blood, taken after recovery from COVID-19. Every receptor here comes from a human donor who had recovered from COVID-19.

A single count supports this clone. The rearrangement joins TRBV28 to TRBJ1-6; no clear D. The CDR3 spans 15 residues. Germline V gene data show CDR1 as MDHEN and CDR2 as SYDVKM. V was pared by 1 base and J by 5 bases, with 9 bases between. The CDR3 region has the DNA TGTGCCAGCAGTTTATCGGCAACCAATAATTCACCCCTCCACTTT. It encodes CASSLSATNNSPLHF.

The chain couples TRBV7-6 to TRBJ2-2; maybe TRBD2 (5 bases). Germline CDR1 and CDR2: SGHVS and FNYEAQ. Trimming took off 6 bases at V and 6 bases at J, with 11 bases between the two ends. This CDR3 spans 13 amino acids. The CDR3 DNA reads TGTGCCAGCAGTTACCGGGGTTCCGGGGAGCTGTTTTTT. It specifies CASSYRGSGELFF.

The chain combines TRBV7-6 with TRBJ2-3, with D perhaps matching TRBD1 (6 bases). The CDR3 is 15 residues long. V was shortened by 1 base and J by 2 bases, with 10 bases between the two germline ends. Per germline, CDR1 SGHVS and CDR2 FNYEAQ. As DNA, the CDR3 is TGTGCCAGCAGCTTAGTGCAGGGGACCACAGATACGCAGTATTTT. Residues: CASSLVQGTTDTQYF.

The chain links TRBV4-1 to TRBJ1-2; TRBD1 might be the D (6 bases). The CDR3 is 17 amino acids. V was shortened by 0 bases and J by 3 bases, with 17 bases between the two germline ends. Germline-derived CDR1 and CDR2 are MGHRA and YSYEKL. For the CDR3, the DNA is TGCGCCAGCAGCCAAGATCTTGGCAGGGGTTTATACTATGGCTACACCTTC. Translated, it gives CASSQDLGRGLYYGYTF.

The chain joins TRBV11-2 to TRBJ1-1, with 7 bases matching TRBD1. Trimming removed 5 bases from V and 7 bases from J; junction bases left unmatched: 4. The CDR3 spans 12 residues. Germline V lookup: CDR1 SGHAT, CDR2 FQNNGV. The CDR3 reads CASSPQGGEAFF. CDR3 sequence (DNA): TGTGCCAGCAGCCCTCAGGGGGGTGAAGCTTTCTTT.

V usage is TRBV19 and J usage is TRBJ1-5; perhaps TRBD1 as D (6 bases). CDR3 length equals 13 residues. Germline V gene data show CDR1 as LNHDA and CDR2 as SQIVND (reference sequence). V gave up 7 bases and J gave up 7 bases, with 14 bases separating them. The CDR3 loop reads CASNPQGFQPQHF. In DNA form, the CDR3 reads TGTGCCAGTAACCCCCAGGGGTTCCAGCCCCAGCATTTT. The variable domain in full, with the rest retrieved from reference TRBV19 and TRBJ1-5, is DGGITQSPKYLFRKEGQNVTLSCEQNLNHDAMYWYRQDPGQGLRLIYYSQIVNDFQKGDIAEGYSVSREKKESFPLTVTSAQKNPTAFYLCASNPQGFQPQHFGDGTRLSIL.

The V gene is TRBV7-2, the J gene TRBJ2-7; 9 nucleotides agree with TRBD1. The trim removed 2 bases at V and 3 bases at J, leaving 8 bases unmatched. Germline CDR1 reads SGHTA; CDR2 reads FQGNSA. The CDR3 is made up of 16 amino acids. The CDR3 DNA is TGTGCCAGCAGCTTAACCGACAGGGGGGCTTTCTACGAGCAGTACTTC. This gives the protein CASSLTDRGAFYEQYF.

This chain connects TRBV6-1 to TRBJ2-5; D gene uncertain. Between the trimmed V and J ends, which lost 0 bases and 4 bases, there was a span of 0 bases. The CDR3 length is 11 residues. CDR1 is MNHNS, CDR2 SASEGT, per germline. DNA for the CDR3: TGTGCCAGCAGTGAAGCAGAGACCCAGTACTTC. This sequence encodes CASSEAETQYF.

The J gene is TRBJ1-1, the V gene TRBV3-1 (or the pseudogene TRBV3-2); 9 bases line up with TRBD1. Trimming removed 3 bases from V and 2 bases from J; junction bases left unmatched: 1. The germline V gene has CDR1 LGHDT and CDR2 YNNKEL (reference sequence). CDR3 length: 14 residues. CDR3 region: CASSQTGGNTEAFF. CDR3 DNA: TGTGCCAGCAGCCAGACAGGGGGTAACACTGAAGCTTTCTTT.

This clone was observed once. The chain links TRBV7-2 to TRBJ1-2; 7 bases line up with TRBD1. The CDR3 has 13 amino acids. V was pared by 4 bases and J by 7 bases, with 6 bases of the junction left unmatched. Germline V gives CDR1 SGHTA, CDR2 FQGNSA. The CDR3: CASSSYRGSGYTF. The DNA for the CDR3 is TGTGCCAGCAGCTCATACAGGGGAAGTGGCTACACCTTC. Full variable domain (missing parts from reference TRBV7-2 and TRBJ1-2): GAGVSQSPSNKVTEKGKDVELRCDPISGHTALYWYRQSLGQGLEFLIYFQGNSAPDKSGLPSDRFSAERTGGSVSTLTIQRTQQEDSAVYLCASSSYRGSGYTFGSGTRLTVV.

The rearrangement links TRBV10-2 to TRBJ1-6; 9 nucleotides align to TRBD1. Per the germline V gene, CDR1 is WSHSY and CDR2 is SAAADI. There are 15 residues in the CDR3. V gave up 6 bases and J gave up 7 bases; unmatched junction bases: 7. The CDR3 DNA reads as TGCGCCAGCAGCCCCCCCGGGACAGGGAATTCACCCCTCCACTTT. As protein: CASSPPGTGNSPLHF.

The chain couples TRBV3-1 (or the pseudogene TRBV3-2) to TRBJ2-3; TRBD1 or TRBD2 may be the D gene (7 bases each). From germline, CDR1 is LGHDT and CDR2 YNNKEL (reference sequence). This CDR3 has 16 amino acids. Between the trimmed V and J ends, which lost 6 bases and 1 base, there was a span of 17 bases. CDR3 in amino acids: CASRGGEDRCTDTQYF. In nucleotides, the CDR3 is TGTGCCAGCAGGGGGGGGGAGGACAGGTGCACAGATACGCAGTATTTT.

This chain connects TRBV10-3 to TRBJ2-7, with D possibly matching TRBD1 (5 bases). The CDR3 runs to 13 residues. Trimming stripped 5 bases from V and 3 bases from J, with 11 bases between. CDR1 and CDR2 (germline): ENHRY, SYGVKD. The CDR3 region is CAISTPGNYEQYF. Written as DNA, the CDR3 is TGTGCCATCAGTACGCCAGGGAACTACGAGCAGTACTTC.

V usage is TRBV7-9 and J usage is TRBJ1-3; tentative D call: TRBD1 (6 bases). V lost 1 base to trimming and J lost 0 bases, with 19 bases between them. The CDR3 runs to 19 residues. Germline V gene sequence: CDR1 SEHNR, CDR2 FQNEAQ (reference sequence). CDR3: CASSLEEEQGFPSGNTIYF. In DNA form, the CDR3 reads TGTGCCAGCAGCTTAGAAGAAGAACAGGGATTTCCCTCTGGAAACACCATATATTTT.

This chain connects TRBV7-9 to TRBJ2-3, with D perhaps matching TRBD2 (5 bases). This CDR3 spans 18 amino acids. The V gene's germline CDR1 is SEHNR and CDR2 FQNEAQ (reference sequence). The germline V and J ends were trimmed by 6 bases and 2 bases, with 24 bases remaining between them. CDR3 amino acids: CASRYNRFGLKDTDTQYF. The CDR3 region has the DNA TGTGCCAGCAGATATAATCGGTTCGGACTCAAGGACACAGATACGCAGTATTTT.

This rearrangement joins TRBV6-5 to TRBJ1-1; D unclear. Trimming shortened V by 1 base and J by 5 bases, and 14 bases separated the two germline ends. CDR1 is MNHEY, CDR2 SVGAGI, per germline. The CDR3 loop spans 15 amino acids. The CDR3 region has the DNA TGTGCCAGCAGTTACTTTCGGGTGGAGGAAACTGAAGCTTTCTTT. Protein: CASSYFRVEETEAFF.

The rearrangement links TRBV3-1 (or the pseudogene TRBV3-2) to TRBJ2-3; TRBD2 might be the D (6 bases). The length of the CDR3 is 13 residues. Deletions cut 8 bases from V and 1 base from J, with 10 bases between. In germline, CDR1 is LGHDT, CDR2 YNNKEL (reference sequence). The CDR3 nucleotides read TGTGCCAGCTCCCGCGGGGGCACAGATACGCAGTATTTT. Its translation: CASSRGGTDTQYF.

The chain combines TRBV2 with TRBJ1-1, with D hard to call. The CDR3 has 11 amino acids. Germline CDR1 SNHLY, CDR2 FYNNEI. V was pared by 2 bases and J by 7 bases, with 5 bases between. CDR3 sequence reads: CASSELDEAFF. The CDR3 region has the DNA TGTGCCAGCAGTGAATTGGATGAAGCTTTCTTT.

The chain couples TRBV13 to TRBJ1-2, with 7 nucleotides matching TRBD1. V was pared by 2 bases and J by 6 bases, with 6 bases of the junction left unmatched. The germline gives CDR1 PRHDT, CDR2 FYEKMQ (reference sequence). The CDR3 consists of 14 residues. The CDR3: CASSLLGQENGYTF. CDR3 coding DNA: TGTGCCAGCAGCTTACTAGGACAGGAAAATGGCTACACCTTC.

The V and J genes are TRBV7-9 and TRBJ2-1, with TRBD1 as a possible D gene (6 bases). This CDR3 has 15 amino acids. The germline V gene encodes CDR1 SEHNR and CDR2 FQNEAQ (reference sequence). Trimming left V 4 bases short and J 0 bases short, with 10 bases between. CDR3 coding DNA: TGTGCCAGCAGCTCCGGACAGTTCTCCTACAATGAGCAGTTCTTC. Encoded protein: CASSSGQFSYNEQFF.

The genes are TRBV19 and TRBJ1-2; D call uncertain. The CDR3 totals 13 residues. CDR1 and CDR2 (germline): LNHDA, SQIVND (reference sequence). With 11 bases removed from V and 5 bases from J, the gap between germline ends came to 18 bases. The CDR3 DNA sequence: TGTGCCTCAGTAGACTACGGAGCTTATGGCTACACCTTC. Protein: CASVDYGAYGYTF.

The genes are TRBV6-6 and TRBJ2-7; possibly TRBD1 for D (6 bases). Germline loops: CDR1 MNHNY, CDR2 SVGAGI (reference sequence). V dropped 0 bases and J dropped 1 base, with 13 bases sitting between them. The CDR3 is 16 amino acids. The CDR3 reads CASSYSGAGDSYEQYF. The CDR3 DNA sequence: TGTGCCAGCAGTTACTCGGGGGCAGGAGATTCCTACGAGCAGTACTTC.

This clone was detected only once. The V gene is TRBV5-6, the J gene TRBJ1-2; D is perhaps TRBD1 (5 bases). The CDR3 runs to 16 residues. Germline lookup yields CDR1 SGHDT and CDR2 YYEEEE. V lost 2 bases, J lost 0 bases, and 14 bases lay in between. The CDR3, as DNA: TGTGCCAGCAGCTTAAGGGGCTTCGGTACTAACTATGGCTACACCTTC. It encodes CASSLRGFGTNYGYTF. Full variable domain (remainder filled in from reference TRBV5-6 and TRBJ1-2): DAGVTQSPTHLIKTRGQQVTLRCSPKSGHDTVSWYQQALGQGPQFIFQYYEEEERQRGNFPDRFSGHQFPNYSSELNVNALLLGDSALYLCASSLRGFGTNYGYTFGSGTRLTVV.